These 21 T cell receptor beta chains came from one sample sequenced in a study of blood T cell repertoires in COVID-19. The method was immunoSEQ multiplex PCR; TCRdb's version includes in-frame clones alone and lacks a portion of them. This table holds tens of thousands of clones, 87% found once. Sequencing was carried out using peripheral blood. These receptors all come from a human donor in a cohort sampled during active COVID-19.

This clone occurred once. The V call is TRBV9, the J call TRBJ2-3; 7 bases are a match to TRBD2. This CDR3 is built from 14 residues. Germline-derived CDR1 and CDR2 are SGDLS and YYNGEE. The trim removed 4 bases at V and 6 bases at J, leaving 8 bases unmatched. In nucleotides, the CDR3 is TGTGCCAGCAGCCGGGAGGCCTGGGCGGATACGCAGTATTTT. The encoded protein is CASSREAWADTQYF.

J is TRBJ1-1 and V is TRBV15, with 7 bases aligning to TRBD1. Trimming cost V 3 bases and J 0 bases; bases outside gene matches: 7. The CDR3 spans 16 residues. Looked up from germline, CDR1 is LNHNV and CDR2 is YYDKDF (reference sequence). The CDR3 here is CATSRGDSGLNTEAFF. CDR3 DNA sequence: TGTGCCACCAGCAGGGGGGACAGCGGGCTGAACACTGAAGCTTTCTTT.

Concerning this clone: The same CDR3 can be traced to other DNA sequences in this sample. The chain recombines TRBV7-9 with TRBJ2-7, with D maybe TRBD2 (5 bases). V was trimmed by 0 bases and J by 2 bases, leaving 5 bases between them. The V gene's germline CDR1 is SEHNR and CDR2 FQNEAQ (reference sequence). The CDR3 is 13 residues long. The chain's CDR3 is CASSLAGAYEQYF. The DNA of the CDR3 is TGTGCCAGCAGCTTAGCGGGAGCCTACGAGCAGTACTTC. The variable domain in full, completed from reference TRBV7-9 and TRBJ2-7, reads DTGVSQNPRHKITKRGQNVTFRCDPISEHNRLYWYRQTLGQGPEFLTYFQNEAQLEKSRLLSDRFSAERPKGSFSTLEIQRTEQGDSAMYLCASSLAGAYEQYFGPGTRLTVT.

The V gene is TRBV7-3, the J gene TRBJ2-2, with 8 bases fitting TRBD2. The CDR3 loop spans 15 amino acids. With V trimmed by 4 bases and J by 9 bases, 10 bases remained unmatched. Germline CDR1 reads SGHTA; CDR2 reads FQGTGA. The CDR3 DNA follows: TGTGCCAGCAGCTCTCGAGCGGGAGCGACCCGGGAGCTGTTTTTT. Protein: CASSSRAGATRELFF.

As DNA, the CDR3 is TGTGCCAGCAGCTTGGTGCTAGCGGGGGTCTCCTACGAGCAGTACTTC. Its translation: CASSLVLAGVSYEQYF. The chain couples TRBV5-6 to TRBJ2-7, with 10 bases that match TRBD2. The CDR3 is 16 residues long. The germline V gene encodes CDR1 SGHDT and CDR2 YYEEEE. V shed 0 bases, J shed 0 bases, and the junction held 3 bases outside the gene matches. The entire variable domain, with the rest obtained from reference TRBV5-6 and TRBJ2-7, is as follows: DAGVTQSPTHLIKTRGQQVTLRCSPKSGHDTVSWYQQALGQGPQFIFQYYEEEERQRGNFPDRFSGHQFPNYSSELNVNALLLGDSALYLCASSLVLAGVSYEQYFGPGTRLTVT.

Only one count was recorded for this clone. The V and J genes are TRBV10-3 and TRBJ2-7; TRBD1 matches 10 bases. Trimming at V came to 6 bases and at J to 3 bases, leaving 20 bases not matched to a gene. The germline V gene has CDR1 ENHRY and CDR2 SYGVKD. The CDR3 is made up of 19 amino acids. CDR3 loop: CAIRASLGQGPENSYEQYF. The CDR3 region has the DNA TGTGCCATCAGAGCTAGCTTGGGACAGGGGCCGGAGAACAGCTACGAGCAGTACTTC.

The chain uses TRBV5-1 and TRBJ1-2, with no clear D. Germline CDR1 is SGHRS and CDR2 is YFSETQ. V lost 1 base and J lost 3, with 16 bases in between. This CDR3 is built from 16 residues. CDR3 amino acids: CASSLRRWRVDYGYTF. The CDR3 DNA sequence: TGCGCCAGCAGCTTGCGAAGGTGGAGGGTCGACTATGGCTACACCTTC.

The chain uses TRBV6-5 and TRBJ1-5; a possible D gene is TRBD1 (5 bases). The germline V gene encodes CDR1 MNHEY and CDR2 SVGAGI. The CDR3 length is 15 residues. Trimming left V 5 bases short and J 2 bases short, with 13 bases between. CDR3 nucleotide sequence: TGTGCCAGCAGTACGCAGGGATTTCGCAATCAGCCCCAGCATTTT. Translation gives CASSTQGFRNQPQHF.

The chain carries TRBV3-1 (or the pseudogene TRBV3-2) and TRBJ1-4; perhaps TRBD1 as D (5 bases). With 4 bases removed from V and 4 bases from J, the gap between germline ends came to 7 bases. CDR1 is LGHDT and CDR2 is YNNKEL in the germline V gene (reference sequence). This CDR3 comprises 13 residues. The CDR3 spells CASSRQSNEKLFF. In nucleotides, the CDR3 is TGTGCCAGCAGCCGACAGAGTAATGAAAAACTGTTTTTT.

V is TRBV10-3 and J is TRBJ2-3, with 9 bases identical to TRBD2. The ends lost 0 bases at V and 9 bases at J; junction bases unmatched: 7. CDR1 and CDR2 from the germline V gene are ENHRY and SYGVKD. This CDR3 comprises 15 residues. This chain's CDR3 is CAISESSTSGFTQYF. DNA for the CDR3: TGTGCCATCAGTGAGTCGAGCACTAGCGGGTTCACGCAGTATTTT.

The chain is built from TRBV4-2 and TRBJ2-1, with 7 positions matching TRBD2. The trim removed 5 bases at V and 8 bases at J, leaving 6 bases unmatched. Germline CDR1 and CDR2: LGHNA and YNFKEQ. The CDR3 spans 13 residues. CDR3 region: CASSSSGVYEQFF. CDR3 bases: TGTGCCAGCAGCTCTAGCGGAGTTTATGAGCAGTTCTTC.

This sequence joins TRBV6-2 or TRBV6-3 and TRBJ2-3; D ambiguous. The V gene lost 2 bases and the J gene lost 6 bases, with 6 bases spanning the gap. Germline loops: CDR1 MNHEY, CDR2 SVGEGT. This CDR3 contains 12 residues. In nucleotides, the CDR3 is TGTGCCAGCAGTTACGCTAGGGATACGCAGTATTTT. It encodes CASSYARDTQYF.

This sequence joins TRBV15 and TRBJ2-1, with 10 bases fitting TRBD2. V was clipped by 7 bases and J by 3 bases; unmatched bases: 3. The germline V gene has CDR1 LNHNV and CDR2 YYDKDF (reference sequence). The CDR3 spans 14 residues. CDR3 region: CATTSGRDYNEQFF. Written as DNA, the CDR3 is TGTGCCACCACGAGCGGGAGGGACTACAATGAGCAGTTCTTC.

CDR3 sequence: CASSSYPRGYSYEQYF. The DNA of the CDR3 is TGTGCCAGCAGCTCCTATCCCAGAGGGTACTCCTACGAGCAGTACTTC. The chain carries TRBV7-9 and TRBJ2-7; perhaps TRBD2 as D (5 bases). With 4 bases removed from V and 0 bases from J, the gap between germline ends came to 16 bases. Germline-derived CDR1 and CDR2 are SEHNR and FQNEAQ (reference sequence). The CDR3 covers 16 residues.

The V and J genes are TRBV6-6 and TRBJ2-2; 9 bases fit TRBD1. Germline CDR1 and CDR2: MNHNY and SVGAGI (reference sequence). The V segment lost 7 bases and the J segment 7 bases; nucleotides outside the gene matches: 7. The CDR3 spans 14 residues. As DNA, the CDR3 is TGTGCCAGCAAGCGACAGGGGGACAGCGGGGAGCTGTTTTTT. As protein: CASKRQGDSGELFF.

The chain links TRBV2 to TRBJ1-3, with 9 positions matching TRBD1. The germline CDR1 and CDR2 sequences are SNHLY and FYNNEI. This CDR3 region has 15 residues. V trimming: 3 bases; J trimming: 2 bases; junction bases outside the gene matches: 2. CDR3 loop: CASSERTGAGNTIYF. In DNA form, the CDR3 reads TGTGCCAGCAGTGAGAGGACAGGGGCTGGAAACACCATATATTTT.

The sample holds one count of this clone. The rearrangement joins TRBV10-3 to TRBJ1-2; TRBD1 matches at 9 bases. This CDR3 spans 14 amino acids. Germline-derived CDR1 and CDR2 are ENHRY and SYGVKD. With 6 bases clipped from V and 4 bases from J, the junction kept 6 bases outside the gene matches. The CDR3 region has the DNA TGTGCCATCAGACGACCGGGACAGGGCTATGGCTACACCTTC. Protein product: CAIRRPGQGYGYTF.

This clone is a singleton in its sample. The CDR3 DNA is TGTGCCAGCAGTTTCACCCTAGCGGGGGAGCAGTACTTC. It is translated as CASSFTLAGEQYF. The rearrangement links TRBV27 to TRBJ2-7, with 9 bases aligning to TRBD2. The germline V gene encodes CDR1 MNHEY and CDR2 SMNVEV (reference sequence). This CDR3 is 13 amino acids long. V trimming: 3 bases; J trimming: 7 bases; junction bases outside the gene matches: 4.

V and J are TRBV6-6 and TRBJ2-7, with 7 bases that match TRBD1. The CDR3 sequence is 12 residues long. Germline lookup yields CDR1 MNHNY and CDR2 SVGAGI (reference sequence). V shed 5 bases, J shed 8 bases, and the junction held 6 bases outside the gene matches. The chain's CDR3 is CASSTDRVQQYF. The CDR3 nucleotides are TGTGCCAGCAGTACCGACAGGGTTCAGCAGTACTTC.

The rearrangement joins TRBV27 to TRBJ2-4; D possibly corresponds to TRBD2 (5 bases). The germline CDR1 and CDR2 sequences are MNHEY and SMNVEV (reference sequence). The CDR3 loop spans 13 amino acids. Deletions cut 2 bases from V and 6 bases from J, with 8 bases between. CDR3 in amino acids: CASSLAAGNIQYF. The DNA for the CDR3 is TGTGCCAGCAGTTTAGCGGCGGGAAACATTCAGTACTTC.

This clone was counted once. The CDR3 loop reads CASSPRTGDTQYF. In DNA form, the CDR3 reads TGTGCCAGTAGTCCGAGGACTGGAGATACGCAGTATTTT. The chain is built from TRBV19 and TRBJ2-3; TRBD2 might be the D (5 bases). V dropped 5 bases and J dropped 5 bases, with 11 bases sitting between them. The CDR3 has 13 amino acids. The germline V gene has CDR1 LNHDA and CDR2 SQIVND (reference sequence).